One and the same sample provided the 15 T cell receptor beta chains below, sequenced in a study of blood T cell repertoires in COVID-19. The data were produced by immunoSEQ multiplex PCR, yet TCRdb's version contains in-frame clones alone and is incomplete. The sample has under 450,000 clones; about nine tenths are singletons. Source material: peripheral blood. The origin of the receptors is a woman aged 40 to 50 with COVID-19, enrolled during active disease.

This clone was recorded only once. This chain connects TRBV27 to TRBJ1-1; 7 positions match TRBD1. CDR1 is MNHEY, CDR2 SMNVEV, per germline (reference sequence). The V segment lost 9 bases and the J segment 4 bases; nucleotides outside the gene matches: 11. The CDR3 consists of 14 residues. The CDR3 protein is CASKVGGSPTEAFF. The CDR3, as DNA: TGTGCCAGTAAGGTAGGGGGCTCGCCCACTGAAGCTTTCTTT.

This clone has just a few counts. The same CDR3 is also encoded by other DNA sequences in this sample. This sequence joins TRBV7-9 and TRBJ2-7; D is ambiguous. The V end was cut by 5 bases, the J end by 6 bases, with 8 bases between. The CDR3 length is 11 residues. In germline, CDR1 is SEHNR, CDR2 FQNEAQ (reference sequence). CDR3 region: CASSPRGEQYF. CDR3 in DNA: TGTGCCAGCAGCCCGAGAGGCGAGCAGTACTTC.

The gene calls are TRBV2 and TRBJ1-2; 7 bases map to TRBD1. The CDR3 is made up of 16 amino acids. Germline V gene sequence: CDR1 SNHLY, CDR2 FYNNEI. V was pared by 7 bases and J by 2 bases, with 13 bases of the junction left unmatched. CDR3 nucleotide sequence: TGTGCCAGCAACCCTGAGCCGGGACAGAGAAACTATGGCTACACCTTC. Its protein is CASNPEPGQRNYGYTF.

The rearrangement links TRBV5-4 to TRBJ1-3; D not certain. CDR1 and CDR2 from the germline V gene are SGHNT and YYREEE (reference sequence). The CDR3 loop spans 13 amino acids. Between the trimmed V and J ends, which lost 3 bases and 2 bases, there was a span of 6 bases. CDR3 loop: CASSWATGNTIYF. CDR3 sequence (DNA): TGTGCCAGCAGCTGGGCTACTGGAAACACCATATATTTT. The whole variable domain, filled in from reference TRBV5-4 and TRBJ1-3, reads ETGVTQSPTHLIKTRGQQVTLRCSSQSGHNTVSWYQQALGQGPQFIFQYYREEENGRGNFPPRFSGLQFPNYSSELNVNALELDDSALYLCASSWATGNTIYFGEGSWLTVV.

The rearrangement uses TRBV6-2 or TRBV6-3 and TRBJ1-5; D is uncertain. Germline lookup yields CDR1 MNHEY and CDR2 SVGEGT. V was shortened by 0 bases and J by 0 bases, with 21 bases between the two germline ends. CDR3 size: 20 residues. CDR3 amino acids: CASSYSSRSGGVYSNQPQHF. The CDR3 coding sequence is TGTGCCAGCAGTTACTCTAGTCGCTCCGGAGGTGTTTATAGCAATCAGCCCCAGCATTTT.

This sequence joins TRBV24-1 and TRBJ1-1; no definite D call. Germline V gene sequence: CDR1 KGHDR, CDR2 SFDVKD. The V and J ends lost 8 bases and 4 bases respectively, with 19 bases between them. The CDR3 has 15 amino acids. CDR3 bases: TGTGCCACCATACCGGTTGAGGTTTTGGGCACTGAAGCTTTCTTT. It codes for CATIPVEVLGTEAFF.

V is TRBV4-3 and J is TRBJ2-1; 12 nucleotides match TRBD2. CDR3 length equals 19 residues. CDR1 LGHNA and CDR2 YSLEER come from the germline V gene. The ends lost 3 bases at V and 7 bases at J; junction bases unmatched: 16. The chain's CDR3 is CASSHSLAGGINTKNEQFF. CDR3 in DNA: TGCGCCAGCAGCCACTCGCTAGCGGGGGGGATAAATACAAAGAATGAGCAGTTCTTC.

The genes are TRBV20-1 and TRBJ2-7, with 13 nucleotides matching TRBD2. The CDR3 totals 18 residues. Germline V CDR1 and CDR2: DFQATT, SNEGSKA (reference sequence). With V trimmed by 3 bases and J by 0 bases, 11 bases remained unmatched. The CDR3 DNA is TGCAGTGCTAGTGCACTAGCGGGAGGGCCAACGAGCTCCTACGAGCAGTACTTC. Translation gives CSASALAGGPTSSYEQYF.

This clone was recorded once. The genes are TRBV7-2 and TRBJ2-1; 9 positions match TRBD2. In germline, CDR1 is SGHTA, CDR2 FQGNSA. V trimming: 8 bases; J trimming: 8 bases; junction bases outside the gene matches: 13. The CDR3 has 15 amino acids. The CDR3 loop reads CASVPRGGAGDEQFF. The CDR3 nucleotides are TGTGCCAGCGTCCCTCGCGGGGGGGCTGGTGATGAGCAGTTCTTC.

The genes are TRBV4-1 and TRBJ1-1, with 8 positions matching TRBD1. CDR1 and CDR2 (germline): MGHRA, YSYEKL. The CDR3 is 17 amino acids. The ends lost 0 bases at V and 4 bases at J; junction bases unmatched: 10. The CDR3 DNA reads TGCGCCAGCAGCCAAGAAGGAACAGGGGGAGTGAGCACTGAAGCTTTCTTT. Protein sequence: CASSQEGTGGVSTEAFF.

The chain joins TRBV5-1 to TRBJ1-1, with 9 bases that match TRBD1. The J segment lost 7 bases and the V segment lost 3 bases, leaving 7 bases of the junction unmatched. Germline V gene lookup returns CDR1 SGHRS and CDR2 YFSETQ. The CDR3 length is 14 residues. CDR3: CASSYGQGRVEAFF. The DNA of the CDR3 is TGCGCCAGCAGCTACGGACAGGGGAGGGTTGAAGCTTTCTTT.

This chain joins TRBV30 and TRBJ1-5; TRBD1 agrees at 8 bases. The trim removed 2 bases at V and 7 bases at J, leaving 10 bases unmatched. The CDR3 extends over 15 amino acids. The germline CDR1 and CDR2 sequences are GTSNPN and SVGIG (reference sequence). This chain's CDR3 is CAWSLPGTGGQPQHF. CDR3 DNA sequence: TGTGCCTGGAGTCTGCCTGGGACAGGCGGGCAGCCCCAGCATTTT.

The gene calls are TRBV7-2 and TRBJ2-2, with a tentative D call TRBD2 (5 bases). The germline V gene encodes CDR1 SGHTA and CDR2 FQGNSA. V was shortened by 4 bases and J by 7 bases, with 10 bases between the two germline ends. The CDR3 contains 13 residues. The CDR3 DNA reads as TGTGCCAGCAGCTCGATACTAGTCGGGGAGCTGTTTTTT. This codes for CASSSILVGELFF.

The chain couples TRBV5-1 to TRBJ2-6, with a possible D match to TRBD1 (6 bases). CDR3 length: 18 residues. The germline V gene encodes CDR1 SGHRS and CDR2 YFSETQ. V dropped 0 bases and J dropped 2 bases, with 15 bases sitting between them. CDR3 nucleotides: TGCGCCAGCAGCTTGGGACAGGTGGGATCGGCTGGGGCCAACGTCCTGACTTTC. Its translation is CASSLGQVGSAGANVLTF.

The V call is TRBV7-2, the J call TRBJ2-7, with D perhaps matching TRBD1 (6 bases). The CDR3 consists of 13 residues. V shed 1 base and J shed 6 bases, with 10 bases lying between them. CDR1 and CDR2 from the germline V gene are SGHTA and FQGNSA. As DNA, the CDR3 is TGTGCCAGCAGCTTAGATGGACAGTCCGAGCAGTACTTC. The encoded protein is CASSLDGQSEQYF.